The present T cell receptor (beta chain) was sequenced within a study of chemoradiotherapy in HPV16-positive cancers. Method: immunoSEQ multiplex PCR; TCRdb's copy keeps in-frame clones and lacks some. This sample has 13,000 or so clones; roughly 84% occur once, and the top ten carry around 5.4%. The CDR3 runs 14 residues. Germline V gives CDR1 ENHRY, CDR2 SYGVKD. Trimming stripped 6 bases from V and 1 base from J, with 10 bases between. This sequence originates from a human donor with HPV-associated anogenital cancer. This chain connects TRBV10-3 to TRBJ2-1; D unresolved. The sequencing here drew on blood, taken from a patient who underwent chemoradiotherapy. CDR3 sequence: CAISEGISYNEQFF. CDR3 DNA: TGTGCCATCAGCGAAGGAATTTCCTACAATGAGCAGTTCTTC.